A single sample gave rise to the 14 T cell receptor beta chains below, sequenced in a study of cytomegalovirus exposure and HLA in healthy donors. PCR employed 60 Vbeta and 13 Jbeta primers. This table comes from immunoSEQ multiplex PCR, and its TCRdb copy is limited to in-frame clones, with some not included. The data show 120,000 or so clones, more than 65% seen once. The specimen sequenced was PBMCs. All receptors come from a man between 18 and 29 years old in good health and CMV-seronegative.

The chain carries TRBV6-5 and TRBJ2-7; the match to TRBD1 covers 8 bases. This CDR3 has 15 residues. Looked up from germline, CDR1 is MNHEY and CDR2 is SVGAGI. J gave up 6 bases and V 5 bases, and 12 bases lay outside the gene matches. The CDR3 DNA follows: TGTGCCAGCAGTCCAAGACAGGGGACGTCCCTCGAGCAGTACTTC. It is translated as CASSPRQGTSLEQYF.

This rearrangement joins TRBV14 to TRBJ1-1; D possibly corresponds to TRBD1 (5 bases). Germline CDR1 is SGHDN and CDR2 is FVKESK. V gave up 4 bases and J gave up 5 bases, with 14 bases separating them. The CDR3 has 14 residues. This CDR3 reads CASSPGTGWTEAFF. For the CDR3, the DNA is TGTGCCAGCAGCCCGGGGACTGGATGGACTGAAGCTTTCTTT.

V is TRBV14 and J is TRBJ2-7; D gene ambiguous. Germline CDR1 is SGHDN and CDR2 is FVKESK. This CDR3 has 12 residues. V was cut by 4 bases and J by 3 bases, with 7 bases left in between. The CDR3 loop reads CASSPGYYEQYF. CDR3 sequence (DNA): TGTGCCAGCAGCCCCGGGTACTACGAGCAGTACTTC.

V gene TRBV5-1 combines with J gene TRBJ2-7, with D unresolved. The germline V gene encodes CDR1 SGHRS and CDR2 YFSETQ. Deletions cut 1 base from V and 2 bases from J, with 10 bases between. The CDR3 sequence is 14 residues long. CDR3 loop: CASSLTAPTYEQYF. The CDR3 nucleotides read TGCGCCAGCAGCTTGACTGCTCCGACCTACGAGCAGTACTTC.

This clone was detected only once. The gene calls are TRBV27 and TRBJ2-7; 8 nucleotides line up with TRBD1. Germline assignment: CDR1 MNHEY and CDR2 SMNVEV (reference sequence). Trimming at V came to 5 bases and at J to 2 bases, leaving 8 bases not matched to a gene. This CDR3 region has 15 residues. CDR3 DNA: TGTGCCAGCAGTCCCGAGGACAGGGTCACCTACGAGCAGTACTTC. Protein: CASSPEDRVTYEQYF.

CDR3 region: CASSEALPQYEAFF. The CDR3 DNA is TGTGCCAGCAGTGAAGCGCTTCCACAATATGAAGCTTTCTTT. J is TRBJ1-1 and V is TRBV2; D not resolved. This CDR3 has 14 amino acids. Germline assignment: CDR1 SNHLY and CDR2 FYNNEI. V shed 0 bases and J shed 7 bases, with 12 bases lying between them. The full variable domain, completed using reference TRBV2 and TRBJ1-1, is EPEVTQTPSHQVTQMGQEVILRCVPISNHLYFYWYRQILGQKVEFLVSFYNNEISEKSEIFDDQFSVERPDGSNFTLKIRSTKLEDSAMYFCASSEALPQYEAFFGQGTRLTVV.

V usage is TRBV6-1 and J usage is TRBJ1-1; TRBD1 is a possible D gene (6 bases). CDR3 length: 14 residues. Germline CDR1 MNHNS, CDR2 SASEGT. Trimming took off 10 bases at V and 5 bases at J, with 20 bases between the two ends. CDR3 region: CATLPTGTGTEAFF. DNA of the CDR3: TGTGCCACCTTACCGACAGGTACGGGGACTGAAGCTTTCTTT.

This chain links TRBV5-6 with TRBJ2-5, with 7 bases lining up with TRBD1. The last part of the DNA fits TRBJ2-7 better; the J call may be wrong. The CDR3 sequence is 14 residues long. Germline V gene lookup returns CDR1 SGHDT and CDR2 YYEEEE. The CDR3 is CASSLATGTYEQYF. The DNA of the CDR3 is TGTGCCAGCAGCTTAGCGACAGGGACCTACGAGCAGTACTTC.

The chain links TRBV6-5 to TRBJ1-6; 7 bases agree with TRBD1. V dropped 10 bases and J dropped 1; count of bases not matched to a gene: 4. Germline CDR1 and CDR2: MNHEY and SVGAGI. The CDR3 runs 14 residues. The CDR3 bases are TGTGCCACCACAGGGGAGTCCTATAATTCACCCCTCCACTTT. Its protein product is CATTGESYNSPLHF.

The chain is built from TRBV9 and TRBJ1-1; TRBD1 might be the D (5 bases). Deletions cut 1 base from V and 2 bases from J, with 12 bases between. CDR3 length: 15 amino acids. Germline CDR1 SGDLS, CDR2 YYNGEE. CDR3 sequence: CASSVSGTENTEAFF. The CDR3 DNA follows: TGTGCCAGCAGCGTATCCGGGACTGAAAACACTGAAGCTTTCTTT.

This clone came up once. The gene calls are TRBV6-1 and TRBJ1-2; a weak D match, TRBD1 (5 bases). Trimming shortened V by 0 bases and J by 2 bases, and 13 bases separated the two germline ends. Germline V CDR1 and CDR2: MNHNS, SASEGT. This CDR3 is built from 16 residues. The CDR3 is CASSEAVQGSNYGYTF. The CDR3 DNA sequence: TGTGCCAGCAGTGAAGCAGTCCAGGGTAGCAACTATGGCTACACCTTC.

The gene calls are TRBV2 and TRBJ1-1, with a possible D match to TRBD1 (5 bases). Germline V gene data show CDR1 as SNHLY and CDR2 as FYNNEI. V lost 7 bases and J lost 2, with 14 bases in between. This CDR3 has 14 residues. This CDR3 reads CASTEGGANTEAFF. The CDR3 nucleotides read TGTGCCAGCACCGAGGGAGGGGCTAACACTGAAGCTTTCTTT.

This rearrangement joins TRBV7-9 to TRBJ2-3, with 9 bases lining up with TRBD2. The CDR3 length is 15 residues. From germline, CDR1 is SEHNR and CDR2 FQNEAQ (reference sequence). The ends lost 4 bases at V and 3 bases at J; junction bases unmatched: 5. CDR3 region: CASSSLLAGTDTQYF. DNA for the CDR3: TGTGCCAGCAGCTCTCTTCTAGCGGGGACAGATACGCAGTATTTT.

CDR3 nucleotide sequence: TGCGCCAGCAGCCCCGACAGGGGAATTGTGTACACCGGGGAGCTGTTTTTT. Translation: CASSPDRGIVYTGELFF. The chain has TRBV5-1 and TRBJ2-2; TRBD1 matches 8 bases. The V segment lost 4 bases and the J segment 3 bases; nucleotides outside the gene matches: 11. The CDR3 has 17 amino acids. Germline values: CDR1 SGHRS, CDR2 YFSETQ.